The clone carrying this TCR beta chain was recorded a few times. Germline V gives CDR1 MNHEY, CDR2 SVGAGI. V lost 5 bases to trimming and J lost 4 bases, with 14 bases between them. The CDR3 has 14 residues. The data belong to a study of T cell changes during pregnancy in multiple sclerosis. Measured with immunoSEQ multiplex PCR; TCRdb has only the in-frame clones, and not every one. This table holds over 20,000 clones, approximately 81% found once. This chain uses TRBV6-5 with TRBJ2-5; D perhaps matches TRBD2 (6 bases). The sequence came from a female donor with multiple sclerosis, enrolled in a pregnancy study. The sample consisted of CD8+ T cells from peripheral blood mononuclear cells, taken before pregnancy. Here the CDR3 DNA reads TGTGCCAGCAGTGACTTCGGGGGTGGAGAGACCCAGTACTTC. It translates to CASSDFGGGETQYF.